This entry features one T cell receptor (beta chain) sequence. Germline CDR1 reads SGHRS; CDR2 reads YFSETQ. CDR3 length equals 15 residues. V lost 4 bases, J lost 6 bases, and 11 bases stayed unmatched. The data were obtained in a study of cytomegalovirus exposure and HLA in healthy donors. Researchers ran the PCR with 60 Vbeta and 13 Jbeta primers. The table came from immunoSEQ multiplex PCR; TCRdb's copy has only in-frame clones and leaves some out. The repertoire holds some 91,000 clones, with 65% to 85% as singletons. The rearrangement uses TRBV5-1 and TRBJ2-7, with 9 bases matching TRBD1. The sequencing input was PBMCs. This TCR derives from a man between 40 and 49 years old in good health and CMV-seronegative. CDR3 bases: TGCGCCAGCAGCCTAGCCGGGACAGGGTACTTCGAGCAGTACTTC. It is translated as CASSLAGTGYFEQYF.